What follows are 32 T cell receptor beta chains derived from one specimen sequenced in a study of cytomegalovirus exposure and HLA in healthy donors (dated by TCRdb to between 2016 and 2019). Library preparation employed the immunoSEQ multiplex PCR assay. The multiplex PCR relied on a mix of 60 forward primers for TCR Vbeta segments and 13 reverse primers for TCR Jbeta segments. TCRdb carries this immuneACCESS record with in-frame sequences only. Its versions omit some clonotypes, under half of them owing to an unresolved V gene in the studies checked, with the rest unexplained. The sample contains 110,000 to 150,000 clones, around 79% of them found a single time. The biggest ten clones account for roughly 10% of the sample. Material for sequencing was PBMCs. The receptors were sampled from a woman aged 50 to 60 in good health and CMV-seropositive.

The chain couples TRBV6-5 to TRBJ2-5; D may be TRBD2 (6 bases). Per germline, CDR1 MNHEY and CDR2 SVGAGI. With 6 bases removed from V and 1 base from J, the gap between germline ends came to 15 bases. The CDR3 runs to 15 residues. The CDR3 DNA follows: TGTGCCAGCAGACTCTCCCGGGGGATCCAAGAGACCCAGTACTTC. Protein sequence: CASRLSRGIQETQYF.

The chain combines TRBV28 with TRBJ2-5, with D maybe TRBD1 (6 bases). The J call may be wrong; the DNA end is better matched by TRBJ2-7. The CDR3 contains 13 residues. Germline V gives CDR1 MDHEN, CDR2 SYDVKM. CDR3: CASSLQQGGEQYF. The DNA of the CDR3 is TGTGCCAGCAGCCTTCAACAGGGCGGCGAGCAGTACTTC.

This clone was seen a handful of times. The chain has TRBV9 and TRBJ2-5; D is possibly TRBD2 (6 bases). CDR1 and CDR2 from the germline V gene are SGDLS and YYNGEE. V gave up 4 bases and J gave up 5 bases, with 18 bases separating them. This CDR3 is built from 15 residues. DNA of the CDR3: TGTGCCAGCAGCTTCCGGGACTTTAGTGCTGAGACCCAGTACTTC. Amino acids: CASSFRDFSAETQYF.

V gene TRBV7-3 combines with J gene TRBJ2-2, with 7 bases identical to TRBD1. V was clipped by 6 bases and J by 6 bases; unmatched bases: 10. The CDR3 totals 15 residues. CDR1 is SGHTA, CDR2 FQGTGA, per germline. CDR3 loop: CASRPGTENPGELFF. CDR3 nucleotides: TGTGCCAGCAGACCCGGGACAGAGAATCCCGGGGAGCTGTTTTTT.

This clone was counted between two and nine times. The V and J genes are TRBV7-2 and TRBJ1-1, with unresolved D. V shed 0 bases and J shed 5 bases, with 7 bases lying between them. The CDR3 consists of 13 residues. The germline gives CDR1 SGHTA, CDR2 FQGNSA. The CDR3 is CASSLAAGTEAFF. The CDR3 DNA sequence: TGTGCCAGCAGCTTAGCGGCAGGAACTGAAGCTTTCTTT.

This sequence joins TRBV4-2 and TRBJ2-7; 8 nucleotides line up with TRBD2. CDR1 and CDR2 from the germline V gene are LGHNA and YNFKEQ. CDR3 length equals 16 residues. The V and J ends lost 1 base and 2 bases, in that order; junction bases with no gene match: 7. In DNA form, the CDR3 reads TGTGCCAGCAGCCAAGCCGGGGGGGACGGAGCCTACGAGCAGTACTTC. Residues: CASSQAGGDGAYEQYF.

The chain is built from TRBV2 and TRBJ1-2; TRBD1 matches at 7 bases. The CDR3 runs to 13 residues. Germline V lookup: CDR1 SNHLY, CDR2 FYNNEI. The junction had 1 base not matched to a gene; V was cut back by 6 bases and J by 0 bases. This CDR3 reads CASRGQTNYGYTF. The CDR3 DNA reads TGTGCCAGCAGGGGACAGACTAACTATGGCTACACCTTC. Full variable domain (rest looked up from reference TRBV2 and TRBJ1-2): EPEVTQTPSHQVTQMGQEVILRCVPISNHLYFYWYRQILGQKVEFLVSFYNNEISEKSEIFDDQFSVERPDGSNFTLKIRSTKLEDSAMYFCASRGQTNYGYTFGSGTRLTVV.

The chain joins TRBV5-6 to TRBJ2-3, with TRBD2 as a possible D gene (6 bases). Between the trimmed V and J ends, which lost 3 bases and 5 bases, there was a span of 16 bases. This CDR3 comprises 15 residues. Looked up from germline, CDR1 is SGHDT and CDR2 is YYEEEE. The CDR3 sequence is CASSSWRESIDTQYF. The CDR3 DNA sequence: TGTGCCAGCAGCTCCTGGCGGGAATCAATAGATACGCAGTATTTT.

The rearrangement joins TRBV6-5 to TRBJ1-1, with 8 nucleotides matching TRBD1. Germline CDR1 reads MNHEY; CDR2 reads SVGAGI. The CDR3 is made up of 14 amino acids. V was clipped by 6 bases and J by 8 bases; unmatched bases: 11. In nucleotides, the CDR3 is TGTGCCAGCAGCCGGACAGGGCTAAAGAGCGAAGCTTTCTTT. It is translated as CASSRTGLKSEAFF.

The V and J genes are TRBV10-3 and TRBJ2-3, with 8 bases fitting TRBD2. V shed 3 bases and J 3 bases; nucleotides not matched to a gene: 2. Per the germline V gene, CDR1 is ENHRY and CDR2 is SYGVKD. The CDR3 is made up of 14 amino acids. The CDR3, as DNA: TGTGCCATCAGTGAATCGGGGGGGACAGATACGCAGTATTTT. Protein sequence: CAISESGGTDTQYF.

This chain uses TRBV9 with TRBJ1-2; D perhaps matches TRBD1 (5 bases). Between the trimmed V and J ends, which lost 3 bases and 5 bases, there was a span of 14 bases. This CDR3 spans 14 amino acids. In germline, CDR1 is SGDLS, CDR2 YYNGEE. The CDR3 sequence: CASSALFDSYGYTF. CDR3 nucleotide sequence: TGTGCCAGCAGCGCGTTATTCGACAGTTATGGCTACACCTTC.

The chain employs TRBV10-3 and TRBJ2-1; TRBD1 matches 8 bases. The V gene's germline CDR1 is ENHRY and CDR2 SYGVKD. CDR3 length: 12 amino acids. V dropped 7 bases and J dropped 8; count of bases not matched to a gene: 4. CDR3 loop: CAITPTGDEQFF. The CDR3 DNA reads as TGTGCCATCACCCCGACAGGGGATGAGCAGTTCTTC.

The chain carries TRBV5-1 and TRBJ1-5; TRBD1 agrees at 8 bases. This CDR3 comprises 13 residues. With 4 bases clipped from V and 6 bases from J, the junction kept 3 bases outside the gene matches. Germline V CDR1 and CDR2: SGHRS, YFSETQ. CDR3 in DNA: TGCGCCAGCAGCCTTGACAGGGGTCAGCCCCAGCATTTT. It specifies CASSLDRGQPQHF.

The chain couples TRBV10-2 to TRBJ2-1; 12 bases match TRBD2. The CDR3 spans 13 residues. V shed 6 bases and J 6 bases; nucleotides not matched to a gene: 0. From germline, CDR1 is WSHSY and CDR2 SAAADI. The CDR3 protein is CASRLAGGNEQFF. The CDR3 DNA sequence: TGCGCCAGCAGACTAGCGGGGGGCAATGAGCAGTTCTTC.

This chain connects TRBV19 to TRBJ1-1; tentatively, D is TRBD1 (5 bases). The CDR3 has 15 residues. Trimming took 7 bases from V and 0 from J, leaving 15 bases between them. CDR1 and CDR2 from the germline V gene are LNHDA and SQIVND (reference sequence). CDR3: CASTMQGNMNTEAFF. The CDR3 nucleotides are TGTGCCAGTACCATGCAGGGAAATATGAACACTGAAGCTTTCTTT.

The chain joins TRBV2 to TRBJ2-3, with 9 bases matching TRBD2. The J segment lost 2 bases and the V segment lost 1 base, leaving 7 bases of the junction unmatched. The CDR3 has 17 amino acids. Germline CDR1 reads SNHLY; CDR2 reads FYNNEI. The CDR3 here is CASSEGQAGGHTDTQYF. DNA for the CDR3: TGTGCCAGCAGTGAAGGGCAAGCGGGGGGACACACAGATACGCAGTATTTT.

The J gene is TRBJ2-5, the V gene TRBV6-5; 8 nucleotides align to TRBD2. The DNA end favors TRBJ2-7, so the J call may be wrong. Germline CDR1 MNHEY, CDR2 SVGAGI. The CDR3 has 16 amino acids. CDR3 residues: CASSYHASGGTYEQYF. DNA of the CDR3: TGTGCCAGCAGTTACCATGCGAGCGGGGGAACCTACGAGCAGTACTTC.

This sequence joins TRBV5-1 and TRBJ1-5, with a possible D match to TRBD1 (5 bases). This CDR3 region has 15 residues. V was clipped by 2 bases and J by 4 bases, with 13 bases between them. Germline values: CDR1 SGHRS, CDR2 YFSETQ. The chain's CDR3 is CASSFGQGENQPQHF. The CDR3 DNA is TGCGCCAGCAGCTTTGGTCAGGGTGAAAATCAGCCCCAGCATTTT.

The sample holds a few counts of this clone. The gene calls are TRBV18 and TRBJ1-3; 7 bases align to TRBD1. Germline-derived CDR1 and CDR2 are KGHSH and LQKENI. CDR3 length equals 18 residues. The J segment lost 1 base and the V segment lost 6 bases, leaving 15 bases of the junction unmatched. CDR3 nucleotide sequence: TGTGCCAGCTCGCCAAAATTTTTCAGGGGGGAATCTGGAAACACCATATATTTT. Protein product: CASSPKFFRGESGNTIYF.

The chain couples TRBV7-9 to TRBJ2-7, with TRBD1 matching over 11 bases. Looked up from germline, CDR1 is SEHNR and CDR2 is FQNEAQ (reference sequence). The CDR3 has 17 residues. V was clipped by 1 base and J by 1 base; unmatched bases: 6. The CDR3 DNA reads as TGTGCCAGCAGCTTAGTTTTAGGGGACAGGGGGTCCTACGAGCAGTACTTC. Its translation: CASSLVLGDRGSYEQYF.

The chain joins TRBV4-3 to TRBJ2-7; TRBD1 is a possible D gene (6 bases). The germline V gene has CDR1 LGHNA and CDR2 YSLEER. This CDR3 comprises 16 residues. V shed 0 bases and J shed 1 base, with 13 bases lying between them. In nucleotides, the CDR3 is TGCGCCAGCAGCCAAGAAGAGACAGGAGAGTCCTACGAGCAGTACTTC. Translation gives CASSQEETGESYEQYF.

This chain links TRBV4-1 with TRBJ2-1; 8 nucleotides agree with TRBD2. The CDR3 is 14 amino acids. V shed 4 bases and J 5 bases; nucleotides not matched to a gene: 4. Germline CDR1 and CDR2: MGHRA and YSYEKL. In DNA, the CDR3 is TGCGCCAGCAGCCCCTTTAGCGGGGACAATGAGCAGTTCTTC. This gives the protein CASSPFSGDNEQFF.

The chain couples TRBV7-9 to TRBJ1-2; D ambiguous. V dropped 9 bases and J dropped 0 bases, with 11 bases sitting between them. The CDR3 is made up of 13 amino acids. Germline values: CDR1 SEHNR, CDR2 FQNEAQ (reference sequence). The CDR3 is CARPTVSNYGYTF. The CDR3 coding sequence is TGTGCCAGGCCCACAGTCTCTAACTATGGCTACACCTTC.

This chain links TRBV7-9 with TRBJ1-5; tentative D call: TRBD1 (5 bases). Trimming took off 5 bases at V and 2 bases at J, with 7 bases between the two ends. The CDR3 runs to 13 residues. Germline assignment: CDR1 SEHNR and CDR2 FQNEAQ (reference sequence). CDR3 coding DNA: TGTGCCAGCAGCGGACAAGGCAATCAGCCCCAGCATTTT. Protein product: CASSGQGNQPQHF.

The chain links TRBV7-6 to TRBJ2-7, with 11 bases fitting TRBD2. This CDR3 comprises 14 residues. J gave up 7 bases and V 2 bases, and 4 bases lay outside the gene matches. Germline CDR1 reads SGHVS; CDR2 reads FNYEAQ. The CDR3 sequence: CASSLRLAGGEQYF. CDR3 DNA sequence: TGTGCCAGCAGCTTAAGGCTAGCGGGGGGAGAGCAGTACTTC.

The chain joins TRBV10-3 to TRBJ1-2, with 8 bases lining up with TRBD1. Germline CDR1 reads ENHRY; CDR2 reads SYGVKD. The ends lost 0 bases at V and 2 bases at J; junction bases unmatched: 8. This CDR3 region has 17 residues. The CDR3 reads CAISESYQGASNYGYTF. CDR3 bases: TGTGCCATCAGTGAGTCGTACCAGGGGGCATCGAACTATGGCTACACCTTC.

The chain combines TRBV4-2 with TRBJ2-2; TRBD2 agrees at 13 bases. This CDR3 is 16 amino acids long. Germline values: CDR1 LGHNA, CDR2 YNFKEQ. The V gene end was trimmed by 4 bases and the J gene end by 3 bases; junction bases not matched to a gene: 2. The CDR3 bases are TGTGCCAGCAGCCGCGGACTAGCGGGGGACACCGGGGAGCTGTTTTTT. It specifies CASSRGLAGDTGELFF.

This chain joins TRBV30 and TRBJ2-7; 7 positions agree with TRBD1. Germline trimming cut 0 bases from V and 1 base from J; bases unmatched to any gene: 0. CDR1 and CDR2 (germline): GTSNPN, SVGIG (reference sequence). The CDR3 covers 13 residues. Written as DNA, the CDR3 is TGTGCCTGGAGTGTCAGGGGGTCCTACGAGCAGTACTTC. Protein product: CAWSVRGSYEQYF. The full variable domain, rest sourced from reference TRBV30 and TRBJ2-7, is SQTIHQWPATLVQPVGSPLSLECTVEGTSNPNLYWYRQAAGRGLQLLFYSVGIGQISSEVPQNLSASRPQDRQFILSSKKLLLSDSGFYLCAWSVRGSYEQYFGPGTRLTVT.

The chain couples TRBV6-5 to TRBJ2-5, with unresolved D. The J call is doubtful: the DNA matches TRBJ2-7 better. The CDR3 totals 16 residues. Per germline, CDR1 MNHEY and CDR2 SVGAGI. The CDR3 loop reads CASSYSAADLSYEQYF. The CDR3 nucleotides are TGTGCCAGCAGTTACTCGGCGGCAGACCTTTCCTACGAGCAGTACTTC.

As to this clone: Germline and junction disagree at one end, which may indicate a read error. The sample carries other DNA sequences with the same CDR3. In DNA form, the CDR3 reads TGCAGTGTTGTGGCTCTCACCGACACCGGGGAGCTGTTTTTT. Translation gives CSVVALTDTGELFF. This chain uses TRBV29-1 with TRBJ2-2; D remains ambiguous. CDR3 length: 14 amino acids. CDR1 SQVTM and CDR2 ANQGSEA come from the germline V gene.

This clone came up once. The V and J genes are TRBV5-5 and TRBJ1-1; D ambiguous. This CDR3 is built from 13 residues. V lost 4 bases to trimming and J lost 0 bases, with 7 bases between them. CDR1 is SGHKS, CDR2 YYEKEE, per germline (reference sequence). CDR3 sequence: CASSVGVNTEAFF. The CDR3 nucleotides read TGTGCCAGCAGCGTGGGAGTGAACACTGAAGCTTTCTTT.

V usage is TRBV6-1 and J usage is TRBJ1-2, with 9 bases identical to TRBD1. CDR1 MNHNS and CDR2 SASEGT come from the germline V gene. With V trimmed by 2 bases and J by 8 bases, 6 bases remained unmatched. The CDR3 extends over 14 amino acids. The CDR3: CASSEPGTGYGYTF. In nucleotides, the CDR3 is TGTGCCAGCAGTGAACCCGGGACAGGGTACGGCTACACCTTC.